These 30 T cell receptor beta chains were sequenced from one sample in a study of Ad26.COV2.S vaccination and SARS-CoV-2 variants. This table comes from immunoSEQ multiplex PCR, and its TCRdb copy is limited to in-frame clones, with some not included. Counted here are 400,000 to 500,000 clones, roughly 90% occurring once; the ten biggest clones make up 3.5% to 4%. Documented treatment: 15 to 20 received Ad26.COV2.S at low or high dose, single or two shots; 5 received placebo; per-sample allocation not given. Sampling was done on day 63 after the first vaccine or placebo injection. The sample consisted of peripheral blood, taken in a trial of Ad26.COV2.S vaccine versus placebo. These receptors were taken from a person aged 18-65 years who received the Ad26.COV2.S COVID-19 vaccine or a placebo.

The chain has TRBV19 and TRBJ1-6; the D gene is possibly TRBD1 (5 bases). V lost 7 bases, J lost 9 bases, and 22 bases lay in between. Germline CDR1 LNHDA, CDR2 SQIVND (reference sequence). CDR3 length equals 16 residues. The CDR3 here is CASTTLSGGARSPLHF. The CDR3 nucleotides are TGTGCCAGTACCACATTATCCGGTGGGGCGCGTTCACCCCTCCACTTT.

This clone was recorded once. CDR3 nucleotides: TGCAGCGTTGAAGATCAGCCTGTCGGGGATACGCAGTATTTT. Translated: CSVEDQPVGDTQYF. The rearrangement uses TRBV29-1 and TRBJ2-3; D uncertain. This CDR3 spans 14 amino acids. Germline V lookup: CDR1 SQVTM, CDR2 ANQGSEA. Trimming took 0 bases from V and 6 from J, leaving 13 bases between them.

The chain joins TRBV19 to TRBJ2-3, with TRBD2 matching 9 bases. Germline trimming cut 6 bases from V and 3 bases from J; bases unmatched to any gene: 4. The CDR3 runs 14 residues. Germline lookup yields CDR1 LNHDA and CDR2 SQIVND (reference sequence). In DNA, the CDR3 is TGTGCCAGTAGCAAGAGCGGGGGGACAGATACGCAGTATTTT. Translated: CASSKSGGTDTQYF.

The V call is TRBV20-1, the J call TRBJ1-5; TRBD1 is a possible D gene (6 bases). The CDR3 is 14 residues long. The V gene's germline CDR1 is DFQATT and CDR2 SNEGSKA (reference sequence). Trimming pared 3 bases from V and 4 bases from J, leaving 13 bases between. The CDR3 sequence: CSASRGGVNQPQHF. The CDR3 DNA reads TGCAGTGCTAGTAGGGGGGGGGTGAATCAGCCCCAGCATTTT.

The sample holds one count of this clone. The chain combines TRBV5-1 with TRBJ2-2; 8 nucleotides line up with TRBD1. The V gene's germline CDR1 is SGHRS and CDR2 YFSETQ. V gave up 4 bases and J gave up 8 bases; unmatched junction bases: 7. CDR3 size: 14 residues. CDR3 sequence reads: CASSGTGGSGELFF. CDR3 DNA sequence: TGCGCCAGCAGCGGGACAGGCGGCTCGGGGGAGCTGTTTTTT.

The rearrangement uses TRBV11-3 and TRBJ2-5, with D possibly being TRBD1 or TRBD2 (6 bases each). The CDR3 runs 14 residues. Germline V gene sequence: CDR1 SGHNT, CDR2 YENEEA. Trimming pared 5 bases from V and 2 bases from J, leaving 12 bases between. CDR3 nucleotide sequence: TGTGCCAGCAGCCCGAGGAGGGGGCAAGAGACCCAGTACTTC. Encoded protein: CASSPRRGQETQYF.

The V and J genes are TRBV2 and TRBJ2-2; unclear D gene. The CDR3 loop spans 14 amino acids. Trimming took 5 bases from V and 3 from J, leaving 10 bases between them. Germline V gene data show CDR1 as SNHLY and CDR2 as FYNNEI. The CDR3: CASSLGWDTGELFF. The CDR3 DNA sequence: TGTGCCAGCAGTCTAGGGTGGGACACCGGGGAGCTGTTTTTT. Filled out from reference TRBV2 and TRBJ2-2, the complete variable domain reads EPEVTQTPSHQVTQMGQEVILRCVPISNHLYFYWYRQILGQKVEFLVSFYNNEISEKSEIFDDQFSVERPDGSNFTLKIRSTKLEDSAMYFCASSLGWDTGELFFGEGSRLTVL.

The rearrangement joins TRBV14 to TRBJ2-7; 8 bases align to TRBD2. Germline CDR1 reads SGHDN; CDR2 reads FVKESK. The CDR3 runs to 14 residues. With V trimmed by 1 base and J by 6 bases, 5 bases remained unmatched. CDR3: CASSQAGGLREQYF. The CDR3 nucleotides read TGTGCCAGCAGCCAAGCGGGGGGGCTCCGCGAGCAGTACTTC.

J is TRBJ2-7 and V is TRBV6-1, with D unresolved. Trimming shortened V by 2 bases and J by 6 bases, and 8 bases separated the two germline ends. The CDR3 is made up of 12 amino acids. Germline V gene sequence: CDR1 MNHNS, CDR2 SASEGT. The CDR3 nucleotides read TGTGCCAGCAGTGAAAGTAGGGTCGAGCAGTACTTC. Protein sequence: CASSESRVEQYF.

This chain uses TRBV3-1 (or the pseudogene TRBV3-2) with TRBJ2-5; D is ambiguous. Trimming left V 1 base short and J 6 bases short, with 9 bases between. The CDR3 has 13 residues. Germline V lookup: CDR1 LGHDT, CDR2 YNNKEL (reference sequence). The CDR3 spells CASSQAPRQTQYF. As DNA, the CDR3 is TGTGCCAGCAGCCAAGCCCCTCGTCAGACCCAGTACTTC.

The CDR3 DNA reads TGTGCCAGCGGGCATGAGCAGTTCTTC. Translation gives CASGHEQFF. J is TRBJ2-1 and V is TRBV12-3 or TRBV12-4, with D uncertain. This CDR3 region has 9 residues. V gave up 8 bases and J gave up 8 bases, with 4 bases separating them.

This clone appeared a single time. The gene calls are TRBV16 and TRBJ2-2, with D unresolved. Trimming removed 6 bases from V and 1 base from J, with 15 bases in between. Germline values: CDR1 KGHSY, CDR2 FQNENV. This CDR3 has 16 residues. CDR3 in amino acids: CASSPSVPGNTGELFF. Written as DNA, the CDR3 is TGTGCCAGCAGTCCATCCGTCCCGGGGAACACCGGGGAGCTGTTTTTT.

The J gene is TRBJ2-1, the V gene TRBV19, with a weak D call TRBD1 (7 bases). Germline CDR1 and CDR2: LNHDA and SQIVND (reference sequence). The CDR3 contains 15 residues. V was clipped by 5 bases and J by 5 bases, with 16 bases between them. CDR3 in amino acids: CASSARGTVNNEQFF. CDR3 DNA sequence: TGTGCCAGTAGTGCACGGGGGACAGTAAACAATGAGCAGTTCTTC.

The chain couples TRBV3-1 (or the pseudogene TRBV3-2) to TRBJ1-4; weak D call: TRBD1 (5 bases). This CDR3 has 11 amino acids. Germline V gene data show CDR1 as LGHDT and CDR2 as YNNKEL (reference sequence). Trimming stripped 8 bases from V and 7 bases from J, with 8 bases between. The DNA for the CDR3 is TGTGCCAGCCTGGGGGGTGAAAAACTGTTTTTT. Translating gives CASLGGEKLFF.

This rearrangement joins TRBV6-5 to TRBJ1-1; possibly TRBD1 for D (5 bases). The germline CDR1 and CDR2 sequences are MNHEY and SVGAGI. The length of the CDR3 is 13 residues. Trimming took 2 bases from V and 5 from J, leaving 9 bases between them. The CDR3 is CASSYGGGTEAFF. In DNA, the CDR3 is TGTGCCAGCAGTTACGGGGGTGGAACTGAAGCTTTCTTT.

V is TRBV4-3 and J is TRBJ1-1, with TRBD1 matching over 7 bases. This CDR3 is built from 14 residues. Germline trimming cut 3 bases from V and 1 base from J; bases unmatched to any gene: 2. CDR1 is LGHNA, CDR2 YSLEER, per germline. The CDR3 sequence is CASSHGQANTEAFF. The CDR3 bases are TGCGCCAGCAGCCATGGACAGGCGAACACTGAAGCTTTCTTT.

This sequence joins TRBV3-1 (or the pseudogene TRBV3-2) and TRBJ1-5, with D perhaps TRBD1 (5 bases). This CDR3 is built from 15 residues. From germline, CDR1 is LGHDT and CDR2 YNNKEL (reference sequence). Trimming cost V 0 bases and J 5 bases, with 11 bases left between them. CDR3 sequence: CASSQDRDPYQPQHF. As DNA, the CDR3 is TGTGCCAGCAGCCAAGACAGGGATCCCTATCAGCCCCAGCATTTT.

Only one count was recorded for this clone. The chain recombines TRBV20-1 with TRBJ1-3; D is uncertain. Germline V gene lookup returns CDR1 DFQATT and CDR2 SNEGSKA (reference sequence). The V end was cut by 3 bases, the J end by 1 base, with 16 bases between. The length of the CDR3 is 16 residues. The CDR3 is CSASRFPGISGNTIYF. Written as DNA, the CDR3 is TGCAGTGCTAGTCGGTTTCCGGGAATATCTGGAAACACCATATATTTT.

The chain uses TRBV28 and TRBJ1-4; unclear D gene. The CDR3 has 15 residues. Germline V gene sequence: CDR1 MDHEN, CDR2 SYDVKM. V was cut by 6 bases and J by 8 bases, with 19 bases left in between. The CDR3 region has the DNA TGTGCCAGCAGAGTCTATGGGGAAATGGGGGAAAAACTGTTTTTT. Translation gives CASRVYGEMGEKLFF. Combining the CDR3 with reference TRBV28 and TRBJ1-4 gives the whole variable domain DVKVTQSSRYLVKRTGEKVFLECVQDMDHENMFWYRQDPGLGLRLIYFSYDVKMKEKGDIPEGYSVSREKKERFSLILESASTNQTSMYLCASRVYGEMGEKLFFGSGTQLSVL.

The chain employs TRBV5-5 and TRBJ1-2, with a tentative D call TRBD1 (6 bases). V lost 0 bases to trimming and J lost 4 bases, with 16 bases between them. This CDR3 is built from 16 residues. Germline V gene sequence: CDR1 SGHKS, CDR2 YYEKEE (reference sequence). CDR3 sequence reads: CASSLGRGGQGYGYTF. The CDR3 nucleotides read TGTGCCAGCAGCTTGGGAAGGGGGGGCCAGGGCTATGGCTACACCTTC.

The chain combines TRBV5-1 with TRBJ2-7; 7 positions match TRBD1. The CDR3 is 16 residues long. Germline values: CDR1 SGHRS, CDR2 YFSETQ. J gave up 5 bases and V 1 base, and 12 bases lay outside the gene matches. The DNA for the CDR3 is TGCGCCAGCAGCTTGAGGCCAGGGGGTTTCTTAAACGAGCAGTACTTC. Encoded protein: CASSLRPGGFLNEQYF.

This clone was observed once. The rearrangement links TRBV4-1 to TRBJ2-4; tentatively, D is TRBD1 (5 bases). This CDR3 has 18 residues. CDR1 MGHRA and CDR2 YSYEKL come from the germline V gene. The germline V and J ends were trimmed by 1 base and 0 bases, with 16 bases remaining between them. In DNA, the CDR3 is TGCGCCAGCAGCCAAGGGGTTCAGGGCATTATAGCCAAAAACATTCAGTACTTC. The encoded protein is CASSQGVQGIIAKNIQYF.

This chain uses TRBV13 with TRBJ2-1, with TRBD2 identical over 14 bases. Germline values: CDR1 PRHDT, CDR2 FYEKMQ (reference sequence). This CDR3 is built from 15 residues. V shed 4 bases, J shed 10 bases, and the junction held 6 bases outside the gene matches. CDR3 residues: CASSSGLAGAQEQFF. The CDR3 nucleotides read TGTGCCAGCAGCTCGGGACTAGCGGGGGCCCAGGAGCAGTTCTTC.

The V and J genes are TRBV11-1 and TRBJ2-2; TRBD2 matches at 7 bases. This CDR3 has 15 amino acids. Germline CDR1 and CDR2: SGHAT and FQDESV (reference sequence). The V and J ends lost 5 bases and 6 bases, in that order; junction bases with no gene match: 9. Here the CDR3 reads CASSPGGKGPGELFF. The CDR3 nucleotides are TGTGCCAGCAGCCCCGGGGGGAAGGGCCCCGGGGAGCTGTTTTTT.

This chain uses TRBV6-5 with TRBJ2-4; D is unresolved. The CDR3 contains 15 residues. Trimming left V 6 bases short and J 6 bases short, with 18 bases between. Germline-derived CDR1 and CDR2 are MNHEY and SVGAGI. The CDR3 region is CASRPPPPGRNIQYF. The CDR3 DNA sequence: TGTGCCAGCAGGCCACCCCCCCCTGGACGAAACATTCAGTACTTC.

V usage is TRBV6-5 and J usage is TRBJ2-5, with D uncertain. Trimming stripped 6 bases from V and 4 bases from J, with 15 bases between. CDR1 is MNHEY, CDR2 SVGAGI, per germline. CDR3 length: 14 residues. CDR3 in DNA: TGTGCCAGCAGGTCTAACAGTGTTCGAGAGACCCAGTACTTC. This sequence encodes CASRSNSVRETQYF.

This clone was observed once. The chain uses TRBV28 and TRBJ1-3; no clear D gene. From germline, CDR1 is MDHEN and CDR2 SYDVKM. Trimming took 4 bases from V and 8 from J, leaving 21 bases between them. The CDR3 loop spans 16 amino acids. CDR3 sequence (DNA): TGTGCCAGCAGTTCGCACCCAGGTAGCTCTTGGGACACCATATATTTT. It codes for CASSSHPGSSWDTIYF.

The chain has TRBV24-1 and TRBJ1-5; D call uncertain. The V gene lost 2 bases and the J gene lost 0 bases, with 22 bases spanning the gap. This CDR3 comprises 20 residues. Germline V CDR1 and CDR2: KGHDR, SFDVKD. In DNA, the CDR3 is TGTGCCACCAGTGATTGTATAGAGGGCTTGGAGGTATATAGCAATCAGCCCCAGCATTTT. Its protein product is CATSDCIEGLEVYSNQPQHF.

The V call is TRBV28, the J call TRBJ1-4; D call uncertain. CDR3 size: 14 residues. V was cut by 1 base and J by 4 bases, with 7 bases left in between. Germline CDR1 reads MDHEN; CDR2 reads SYDVKM. The CDR3 reads CASSLSGDNEKLFF. CDR3 DNA: TGTGCCAGCAGTTTATCTGGAGATAATGAAAAACTGTTTTTT. The variable domain in full, completed from reference TRBV28 and TRBJ1-4, reads DVKVTQSSRYLVKRTGEKVFLECVQDMDHENMFWYRQDPGLGLRLIYFSYDVKMKEKGDIPEGYSVSREKKERFSLILESASTNQTSMYLCASSLSGDNEKLFFGSGTQLSVL.

This rearrangement joins TRBV4-1 to TRBJ1-5, with 8 bases that match TRBD1. This CDR3 has 15 residues. Losses at the gene ends were 2 bases for V and 5 bases for J; bases not matched to a gene: 5. Per the germline V gene, CDR1 is MGHRA and CDR2 is YSYEKL. The CDR3 here is CASSQRQGADQPQHF. DNA of the CDR3: TGCGCCAGCAGCCAACGGCAGGGGGCTGATCAGCCCCAGCATTTT.